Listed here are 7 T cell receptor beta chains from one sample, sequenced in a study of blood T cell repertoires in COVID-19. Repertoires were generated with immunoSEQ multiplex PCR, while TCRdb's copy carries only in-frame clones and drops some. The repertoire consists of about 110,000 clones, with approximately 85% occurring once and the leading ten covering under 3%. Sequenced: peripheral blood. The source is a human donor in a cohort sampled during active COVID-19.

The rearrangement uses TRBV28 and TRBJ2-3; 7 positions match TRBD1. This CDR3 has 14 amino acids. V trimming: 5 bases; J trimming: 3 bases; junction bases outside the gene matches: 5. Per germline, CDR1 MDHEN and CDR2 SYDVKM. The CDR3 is CASSGQVTTDTQYF. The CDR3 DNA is TGTGCCAGCAGTGGACAGGTCACTACAGATACGCAGTATTTT.

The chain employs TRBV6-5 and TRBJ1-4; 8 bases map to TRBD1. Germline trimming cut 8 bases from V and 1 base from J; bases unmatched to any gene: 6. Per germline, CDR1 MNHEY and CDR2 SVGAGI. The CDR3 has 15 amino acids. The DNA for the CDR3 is TGTGCCAGCCGTACAGGGGGGATAACTAATGAAAAACTGTTTTTT. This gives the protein CASRTGGITNEKLFF.

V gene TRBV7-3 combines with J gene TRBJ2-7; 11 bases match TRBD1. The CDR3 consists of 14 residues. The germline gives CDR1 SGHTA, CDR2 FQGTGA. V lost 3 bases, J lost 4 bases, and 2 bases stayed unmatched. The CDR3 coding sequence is TGTGCCAGCAGCTTCGGGACAGGGGGGTACGAGCAGTACTTC. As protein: CASSFGTGGYEQYF. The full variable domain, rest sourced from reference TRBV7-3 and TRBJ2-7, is GAGVSQTPSNKVTEKGKYVELRCDPISGHTALYWYRQSLGQGPEFLIYFQGTGAADDSGLPNDRFFAVRPEGSVSTLKIQRTERGDSAVYLCASSFGTGGYEQYFGPGTRLTVT.

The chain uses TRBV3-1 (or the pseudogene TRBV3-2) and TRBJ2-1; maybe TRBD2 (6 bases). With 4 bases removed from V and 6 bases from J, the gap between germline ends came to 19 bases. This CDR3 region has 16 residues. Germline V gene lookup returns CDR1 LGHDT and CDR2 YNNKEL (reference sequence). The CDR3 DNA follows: TGTGCCAGCAGCCGCTCCGGGGGTGACGGCGGCAATGAGCAGTTCTTC. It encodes CASSRSGGDGGNEQFF.

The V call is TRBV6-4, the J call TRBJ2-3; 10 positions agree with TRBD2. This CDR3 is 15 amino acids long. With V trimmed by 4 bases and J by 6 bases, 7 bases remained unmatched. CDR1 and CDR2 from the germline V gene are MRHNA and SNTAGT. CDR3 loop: CASSVRAGGPDTQYF. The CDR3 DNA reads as TGTGCCAGCAGTGTCCGAGCGGGGGGGCCGGATACGCAGTATTTT.

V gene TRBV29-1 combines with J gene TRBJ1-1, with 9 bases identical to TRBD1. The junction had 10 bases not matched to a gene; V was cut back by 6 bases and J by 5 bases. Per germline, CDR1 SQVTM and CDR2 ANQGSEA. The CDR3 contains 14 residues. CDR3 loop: CSVETGDRDTEAFF. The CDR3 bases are TGCAGCGTGGAGACCGGGGACAGGGATACTGAAGCTTTCTTT.

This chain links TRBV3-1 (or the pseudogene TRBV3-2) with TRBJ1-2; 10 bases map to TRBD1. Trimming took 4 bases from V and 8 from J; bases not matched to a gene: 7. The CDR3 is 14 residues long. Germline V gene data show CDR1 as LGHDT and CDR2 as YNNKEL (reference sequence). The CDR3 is CASSRDRGQGGYTF. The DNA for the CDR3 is TGTGCCAGCAGCCGGGACAGGGGTCAGGGCGGCTACACCTTC.